This entry is about one T cell receptor (beta chain). The source of the sample is a study of blood T cell repertoires in COVID-19. In the study overall: T cells, B-cell-depleted T cells, or PBMCs provided the cDNA or gDNA that served as material.

As processed by the authors: Quantification of nucleated cells was approximated via reference gene primer amplification. Measured with immunoSEQ multiplex PCR; TCRdb has only the in-frame clones, and not every one. That table is the source of V, J and clone size, and D and trimming were worked out from the DNA. The data hold roughly 100,000 clones, with 80% to 90% observed a single time. Germline V gives CDR1 SGHNT, CDR2 YYREEE (reference sequence). The CDR3 has 14 amino acids. V lost 3 bases to trimming and J lost 0 bases; unmatched junction nucleotides: 2. The receptor was derived from a woman in her 70s with acute or convalescent COVID-19. The genes are TRBV5-4 and TRBJ2-5; 7 nucleotides line up with TRBD2. The sequenced material came from peripheral blood. Written as DNA, the CDR3 is TGTGCCAGCAGCTCCGGGACTAACCAAGAGACCCAGTACTTC. Translated, it gives CASSSGTNQETQYF.